This T cell receptor (beta chain) was found in a study of tumor-infiltrating lymphocytes in oesophageal squamous cell carcinoma (dated by TCRdb to the mid-2010s). The CDR3, from cysteine to phenylalanine, totals 15 residues. Left in the record is the CDR3 DNA by itself, 45 bases read in frame from the first base. The germline V gene (reference sequence) yields DFQATT for CDR1 and SNEGSKA for CDR2. Trimming costs V 1 base and J 5 bases, and their ends lie 14 bases apart. Library preparation employed PCR. The instrument given in TCRdb is Illumina HiSeq 2000. TCRdb reanalyzed the raw reads on its own, using fastp at Q25 for trimming and MiXCR for clone calling, and kept in-frame beta chains. For every CDR3 protein sequence, its rows merge into one entry that carries the most common genes and DNA. The sample table records 15,000 to 20,000 distinct CDR3 sequences; approximately 47% of these occur just once. Of the sample, approximately 45% falls within the top ten clones.

With respect to this clonotype: Its binding antigen is unknown. It has no much larger one-base neighbor in the sample; base qualities were not kept.

The specimen was normal esophageal tissue next to the tumor. This TCR derives from a female donor with esophageal squamous cell carcinoma. Recombination connected TRBV20-1 to TRBJ2-2; the D segment could be TRBD2, given 6 matching bases. The CDR3 here reads CSARVGLRGTGELFF. DNA sequence: TGCAGTGCTAGAGTGGGACTCCGCGGAACCGGGGAGCTGTTTTTT.